The 18 T cell receptor beta chains given below trace back to one sample, sequenced in a study of T cells expressing NK-cell markers. For each CDR3 protein, TCRdb gives one entry from its re-call of the 5' RACE reads, without DNA. Its listing shows thousands of distinct CDR3 sequences. Sequencing used blood T cells: a sorted CD56 or NKG2C T cell subset, CD4+ or CD8+ T cells, or bulk PBMC T cells (not recorded which). Receptor source: a man aged 18-70 years in good health.

CDR3 amino acids: CAWTILGGLGGYTF. This chain joins TRBV30 and TRBJ1-2; TCRdb proposes TRBD1, but this gene call is untestable without DNA. There are 14 residues in the CDR3. Per the germline V gene, CDR1 is GTSNPN and CDR2 is SVGIG (reference sequence).

The rearrangement uses TRBV6-2 or TRBV6-3 and TRBJ1-1. CDR3 size: 13 residues. The V gene's germline CDR1 is MNHEY and CDR2 SVGEGT. The CDR3 sequence is CASSYSGVNEAFF.

The rearrangement uses TRBV3-1 and TRBJ1-2. The CDR3 has 12 residues. Germline CDR1 and CDR2: LGHDT and YNNKEL (reference sequence). The CDR3 region is CASSQALYGYTF.

The gene calls are TRBV14 and TRBJ2-7. Germline CDR1 is SGHDN and CDR2 is FVKESK. CDR3 length: 12 residues. CDR3 protein: CASTEKRYEQYF.

The CDR3: CASSPGQGAGELFF. The genes are TRBV6-4 and TRBJ2-2; the D gene TCRdb calls, TRBD1, cannot be checked with no DNA. The CDR3 is 14 amino acids. The V gene's germline CDR1 is MRHNA and CDR2 SNTAGT.

The rearrangement links TRBV4-1 to TRBJ2-2; absent DNA, TCRdb's TRBD2 call cannot be checked. Germline values: CDR1 MGHRA, CDR2 YSYEKL. This CDR3 has 18 amino acids. The CDR3 here is CASSQGLAGGFGTGELFF.

This chain joins TRBV5-1 and TRBJ2-3; without DNA, the TCRdb call of TRBD2 cannot be checked. Germline V gene lookup returns CDR1 SGHRS and CDR2 YFSETQ. The CDR3 has 17 amino acids. The CDR3 is CASSSTLAGDGTDTQYF.

The chain employs TRBV7-2 and TRBJ2-3; with no DNA, the TCRdb D assignment of TRBD1 cannot be verified. From germline, CDR1 is SGHTA and CDR2 FQGNSA. This CDR3 contains 14 residues. The CDR3 here is CASSRYGGADTQYF.

The V call is TRBV12-3 or TRBV12-4, the J call TRBJ1-3; TCRdb returns TRBD1, unconfirmable since there is no DNA. This CDR3 has 20 amino acids. The CDR3 sequence: CASSTTGQLRFIISGNTIYF.

The CDR3 reads CASSLGFNRDNEQFF. This chain joins TRBV7-6 and TRBJ2-1; with no DNA, the TCRdb D assignment of TRBD1 cannot be verified. Germline CDR1 and CDR2: SGHVS and FNYEAQ. There are 15 residues in the CDR3. The entire variable domain, with the rest obtained from reference TRBV7-6 and TRBJ2-1, is as follows: GAGVSQSPRYKVTKRGQDVALRCDPISGHVSLYWYRQALGQGPEFLTYFNYEAQQDKSGLPNDRFSAERPEGSISTLTIQRTEQRDSAMYRCASSLGFNRDNEQFFGPGTRLTVL.

The CDR3 sequence: CASSHPAETGELFF. The V and J genes are TRBV4-2 and TRBJ2-2. The CDR3 has 14 residues. The germline CDR1 and CDR2 sequences are LGHNA and YNFKEQ.

The chain uses TRBV6-5 and TRBJ2-7; the TCRdb D gene call, TRBD1, has no DNA to confirm it. Germline lookup yields CDR1 MNHEY and CDR2 SVGAGI. There are 15 residues in the CDR3. CDR3 residues: CASSSSPDHSYEQYF.

This chain uses TRBV7-2 with TRBJ2-5; absent DNA, TCRdb's TRBD2 call cannot be checked. This CDR3 is 17 amino acids long. CDR1 is SGHTA, CDR2 FQGNSA, per germline. The CDR3 sequence is CASTPRRTSGGDKTQYF.

V and J are TRBV20-1 and TRBJ2-2; TCRdb selects TRBD2, and the lack of DNA leaves this call unchecked. CDR1 and CDR2 from the germline V gene are DFQATT and SNEGSKA (reference sequence). The CDR3 is 14 residues long. CDR3 loop: CSARLAGDTGELFF.

The chain employs TRBV20-1 and TRBJ2-1; checking the TCRdb D call of TRBD1 is not possible without DNA. The CDR3 has 14 amino acids. Germline CDR1 and CDR2: DFQATT and SNEGSKA (reference sequence). CDR3 sequence reads: CSARGTNDNEWQFF.

V is TRBV4-2 and J is TRBJ2-5. Germline-derived CDR1 and CDR2 are LGHNA and YNFKEQ. The CDR3 is 15 amino acids. CDR3 protein: CASSKVSGDQETQYF.

CDR3 protein: CASSLTSGGDQFF. The V and J genes are TRBV7-6 and TRBJ2-1; TCRdb names TRBD2, which stays unverified in the absence of DNA. This CDR3 has 13 residues. CDR1 and CDR2 from the germline V gene are SGHVS and FNYEAQ.

CDR3 in amino acids: CSGRLAGEINEQFF. The chain couples TRBV29-1 to TRBJ2-1; TCRdb's D call, TRBD2, is unchecked because there is no DNA. Looked up from germline, CDR1 is SQVTM and CDR2 is ANQGSEA. This CDR3 comprises 14 residues.